This T cell receptor beta chain was observed in a study of T cell responses to AZD1222 COVID-19 vaccine. Overall study findings and caveats: Clonal diversity was possibly underestimated, and the donors were mostly white British, with more females.

With respect to this clone: As yet, its antigen is unknown.

Sequenced by immunoSEQ multiplex PCR; TCRdb stores in-frame clones only, minus some. Counted here are some 110,000 clones, 85% to 90% occurring once; the ten biggest clones make up under 3%. The CDR3 loop spans 15 amino acids. Germline CDR1 is SGHKS and CDR2 is YYEKEE (reference sequence). Unmatched junction bases numbered 5, after V lost 0 bases and J lost 6 bases. The gene calls are TRBV5-5 and TRBJ2-1, with 8 nucleotides matching TRBD2. This clonotype was sampled from an adult in good health. This specimen was peripheral blood, taken on day 0 of AZD1222 vaccination. The CDR3 loop is CASSLGGLGTNEQFF. CDR3 sequence (DNA): TGTGCCAGCAGCTTGGGGGGACTAGGAACCAATGAGCAGTTCTTC.